The clone carrying this T cell receptor (beta chain) appeared a single time. The J segment lost 6 bases and the V segment lost 1 base, leaving 7 bases of the junction unmatched. Germline CDR1 and CDR2: SGHVS and FNYEAQ. CDR3 length: 17 residues. The data originate from a study of cytomegalovirus exposure and HLA in healthy donors. Vbeta (60) and Jbeta (13) primers were used in the PCR. The assay was immunoSEQ multiplex PCR, and TCRdb's table has in-frame clones only and misses some. The table includes roughly 75,000 clones, 84% detected once. The sequence was collected from a man between 65 and 80 years old in good health and CMV-seropositive. The chain couples TRBV7-6 to TRBJ2-1; 12 nucleotides match TRBD2. Sequencing was carried out using PBMCs. CDR3 DNA: TGTGCCAGCAGCTTAGAGGGGACTAGCGGGTACGGCAATGAGCAGTTCTTC. This encodes CASSLEGTSGYGNEQFF.